The source of this T cell receptor beta chain is a study of Ad26.COV2.S vaccination and SARS-CoV-2 variants. Germline CDR1 reads MNHEY; CDR2 reads SVGAGI. This CDR3 comprises 14 residues. The trim removed 4 bases at V and 3 bases at J, leaving 1 base unmatched. Repertoires were generated with immunoSEQ multiplex PCR, while TCRdb's copy carries only in-frame clones and drops some. The sample includes 290,000 or so clones, about 87% of them seen just once. Noted treatment: roughly 19 received Ad26.COV2.S at low or high dose, single or two shots; 5 received placebo; per-sample allocation not given. At day 63 after the first vaccine or placebo injection, samples were drawn.

This clonotype was obtained from a person between 18 and 65 years old who received the Ad26.COV2.S COVID-19 vaccine or a placebo. The sample was peripheral blood, taken in a trial of Ad26.COV2.S vaccine versus placebo. The chain links TRBV6-5 to TRBJ2-2; TRBD1 agrees at 8 bases. The CDR3 spells CASSWDRYTGELFF. CDR3 in DNA: TGTGCCAGCAGTTGGGACAGGTACACCGGGGAGCTGTTTTTT.